This TCR beta chain was retrieved from a study of blood T cell repertoires in COVID-19. Study-wide background: Spain, Italy and the United States supplied samples that represented acute and convalescent COVID-19. Sources were T cells, B-cell-depleted T cells, or PBMCs; the material itself was cDNA or gDNA.

The authors' processing: For nucleated cells, counts were estimated from reference gene primer amplification. Some clones are missing from TCRdb's copy, which holds only in-frame ones; the method was immunoSEQ multiplex PCR. V, J and clone size were drawn from that table, and D and trimming were deduced from the DNA. The repertoire has 130,000 to 150,000 clones, about four fifths of them found once; the top ten carry 8.8%. This clone was counted a few times. The CDR3 is made up of 13 amino acids. V was trimmed by 4 bases and J by 3 bases, leaving 7 bases between them. Germline V gives CDR1 SGDLS, CDR2 YYNGEE.

Material: peripheral blood. The receptor's source is an elderly woman in a cohort sampled during active or convalescent COVID-19. The V gene is TRBV9, the J gene TRBJ2-2, with D hard to call. CDR3 in DNA: TGTGCCAGCAGCTCCCATGACACCGGGGAGCTGTTTTTT. This gives the protein CASSSHDTGELFF.